This paragraph reports one T cell receptor beta chain. This sample is drawn from a study of blood T cell repertoires in COVID-19. About the study: From the United States, Italy and Spain came samples of acute and convalescent COVID-19. T cells, B-cell-depleted T cells, or PBMCs provided the cDNA or gDNA that served as material.

Only in-frame clones appear in the TCRdb table, and some are missing; sequencing was by immunoSEQ multiplex PCR. The data contain approximately 170,000 clones, around nine tenths of them seen just once; the ten biggest clones take up 3% to 4%. This CDR3 region has 17 residues. The ends lost 0 bases at V and 6 bases at J; junction bases unmatched: 9. Germline-derived CDR1 and CDR2 are MNHEY and SVGEGT. Sequenced: peripheral blood. This receptor was obtained from a man in his sixties or seventies with acute or convalescent COVID-19. J is TRBJ2-2 and V is TRBV6-2 or TRBV6-3; TRBD2 aligns across 8 bases. DNA of the CDR3: TGTGCCAGCAGTTACTCCCTAGCAGCGGGGGCCGCCGGGGAGCTGTTTTTT. Amino acids: CASSYSLAAGAAGELFF.